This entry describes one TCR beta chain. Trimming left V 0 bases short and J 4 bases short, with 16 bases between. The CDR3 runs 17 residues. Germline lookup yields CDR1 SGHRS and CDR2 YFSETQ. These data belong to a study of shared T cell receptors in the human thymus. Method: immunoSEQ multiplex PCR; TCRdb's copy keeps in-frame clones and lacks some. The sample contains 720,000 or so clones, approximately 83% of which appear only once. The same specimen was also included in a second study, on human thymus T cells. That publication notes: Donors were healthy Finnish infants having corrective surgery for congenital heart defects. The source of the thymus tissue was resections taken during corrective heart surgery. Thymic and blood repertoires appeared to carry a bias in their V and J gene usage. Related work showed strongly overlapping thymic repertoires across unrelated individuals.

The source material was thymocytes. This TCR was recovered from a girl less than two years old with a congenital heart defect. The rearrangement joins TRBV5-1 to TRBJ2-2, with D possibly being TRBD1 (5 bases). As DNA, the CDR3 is TGCGCCAGCAGCTTGGGGGATCAAGGGGCTCGCACCGGGGAGCTGTTTTTT. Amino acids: CASSLGDQGARTGELFF.